This T cell receptor beta chain was captured in a study of control samples from healthy donors and cancer patients. Repertoires were generated with immunoSEQ multiplex PCR, while TCRdb's copy carries only in-frame clones and drops some. This repertoire shows roughly 120,000 clones, about 94% found once; its top ten account for 2.6%. V lost 5 bases and J lost 0; bases outside the gene matches: 8. CDR3 size: 16 residues. Germline V CDR1 and CDR2: SGHRS, YFSETQ. The chain recombines TRBV5-1 with TRBJ1-1; 9 nucleotides match TRBD1. The sample was blood. The source of this sequence is a young man in good health. This chain's CDR3 is CASSNGDRAMNTEAFF. CDR3 coding DNA: TGCGCCAGCAGTAATGGGGACAGGGCCATGAACACTGAAGCTTTCTTT.